This T cell receptor (beta chain) was observed in a study of cytomegalovirus exposure and HLA in healthy donors. In the PCR, 60 Vbeta and 13 Jbeta primers were used. Libraries were prepared by immunoSEQ multiplex PCR; TCRdb keeps only in-frame clonotypes and omits some of them. This table holds under 150,000 clones, around 86% found once. Looked up from germline, CDR1 is MNHNY and CDR2 is SVGAGI (reference sequence). There are 14 residues in the CDR3. V lost 2 bases and J lost 5; bases outside the gene matches: 3. The genes are TRBV6-6 and TRBJ1-5, with 7 bases lining up with TRBD1. Sequencing was done on a sample of PBMCs. The sequence was collected from a young man in good health and CMV-seronegative. The CDR3 bases are TGTGCCAGCAGTTACCGGGACAGCCATCAGCCCCAGCATTTT. It codes for CASSYRDSHQPQHF.